Listed below are T cell receptor beta chains from one sample, sequenced in a study of T-cell memory formation after mild COVID-19. One entry per CDR3 protein, called by TCRdb with MiXCR from the 5' RACE reads. The sample records 300,000 to 400,000 distinct CDR3 sequences, roughly 15% being singletons. Sequencing was carried out using PBMCs or a T cell subset sorted from them (not recorded which). These TCRs come from a young man who had mild COVID-19 (a few samples of this study predate the infection). Cell type and time point are not known. Both conserved end residues are part of each CDR3. A D gene is named only where the DNA matches it firmly. The size entry is marked missing in some rows and otherwise reads once, few, many or a size class.

V,J,D,size,CDR3,DNA
TRBV7-2,TRBJ1-5,-,many,CASSLEVYSNQPQHF,TGTGCCAGCAGCTTGGAAGTTTATAGCAATCAGCCCCAGCATTTT
TRBV4-2,TRBJ2-1,-,many,CASSQSLENNEQFF,TGTGCCAGCAGCCAGTCGCTAGAGAACAATGAGCAGTTCTTC
TRBV18,TRBJ2-3,TRBD2,few,CASSPLSGVSDTQYF,TGTGCCAGCTCACCCTTGAGCGGGGTGTCAGATACGCAGTATTTT
TRBV29-1,TRBJ2-7,TRBD1,few,CSVGTGTGDEQYF,TGCAGCGTGGGAACCGGGACAGGGGACGAGCAGTACTTC
TRBV4-3,TRBJ2-3,-,-,CASSQVRKGPETLPRADTQYF,TGCGCCAGCAGCCAAGTAAGGAAGGGCCCAGAAACCCTCCCGCGGGCAGATACGCAGTATTTT
TRBV11-2,TRBJ1-1,-,-,CASSSLGPNTEAFF,TGTGCCAGCAGCTCCCTGGGTCCGAACACTGAAGCTTTCTTT
TRBV24-1,TRBJ2-5,TRBD1,-,CATSDQDRVGQETQYF,TGTGCCACCAGTGATCAGGACAGGGTCGGCCAAGAGACCCAGTACTTC
TRBV7-9,TRBJ2-7,-,-,CASSPVVVPWEQYF,TGTGCCAGCAGCCCAGTTGTGGTCCCTTGGGAGCAGTACTTC
TRBV7-9,TRBJ2-4,TRBD2,few,CASSLPTLAGDGTKNIQYF,TGTGCCAGCAGCTTACCAACGTTAGCGGGGGATGGCACCAAAAACATTCAGTACTTC
TRBV24-1,TRBJ2-2,-,-,CATSGQLTGELFF,TGTGCCACCAGTGGTCAACTAACCGGGGAGCTGTTTTTT
TRBV27,TRBJ1-5,-,few,CASSLSEGSQPQHF,TGTGCCAGCAGTTTATCGGAGGGAAGTCAGCCCCAGCATTTT
TRBV4-3,TRBJ2-5,-,-,CASSQDYETQYF,TGCGCCAGCAGCCAAGATTATGAGACCCAGTACTTC
TRBV18,TRBJ2-5,-,few,CASSGDGETQYF,TGTGCCAGCTCTGGGGACGGCGAGACCCAGTACTTC
TRBV5-4,TRBJ2-4,TRBD1,-,CASSFPGQGKNIQYF,TGTGCCAGCAGCTTTCCGGGACAGGGCAAAAACATTCAGTACTTC
TRBV6-2/TRBV6-3,TRBJ2-1,-,many,CASSYAQRYEQFF,TGTGCCAGCAGTTACGCGCAAAGGTATGAGCAGTTCTTC
TRBV28,TRBJ1-4,TRBD1,few,CASTQGNDEKLFF,TGTGCCAGCACACAGGGGAACGACGAAAAACTGTTTTTT
TRBV7-2,TRBJ1-2,-,few,CASSLAAGADNGYTF,TGTGCCAGCAGCTTAGCGGCGGGGGCTGATAATGGCTACACCTTC
TRBV10-3,TRBJ1-1,-,-,CAISGGTRDTEAFF,TGTGCCATCAGTGGCGGGACCCGGGACACTGAAGCTTTCTTT
TRBV6-6,TRBJ1-2,-,-,CASSIDGPKENGYTF,TGTGCCAGCAGTATCGATGGACCGAAGGAGAATGGCTACACCTTC
TRBV10-3,TRBJ1-2,-,many,CAISDRPNYGYTF,TGTGCCATCAGTGATAGACCTAACTATGGCTACACCTTC
TRBV7-9,TRBJ2-7,-,-,CASSSLGADYEQYF,TGTGCCAGCAGCTCGCTAGGTGCGGACTACGAGCAGTACTTC
TRBV9,TRBJ1-4,-,few,CASSVDRGRSEKLFF,TGTGCCAGCAGCGTAGACCGGGGGCGTAGTGAAAAACTGTTTTTT
TRBV6-5,TRBJ1-2,-,few,CASRQPPNYGYTF,TGTGCCAGCAGACAGCCTCCTAACTATGGCTACACCTTC
TRBV7-9,TRBJ2-1,TRBD2,few,CASSSPMGSGEDNEQFF,TGTGCCAGCAGCTCCCCGATGGGTAGCGGGGAGGACAATGAGCAGTTCTTC
TRBV5-1,TRBJ1-2,-,few,CASSSDLTGTYGYTF,TGCGCCAGCAGCTCGGACTTGACAGGTACTTACGGCTACACCTTC
TRBV20-1,TRBJ1-6,-,-,CSARAGGRSYNSPLHF,TGCAGTGCTAGAGCCGGGGGAAGGTCCTATAATTCACCCCTCCACTTT
TRBV15,TRBJ1-5,-,few,CATSRDRGTQPQHF,TGTGCCACCAGCAGAGACAGGGGCACTCAGCCCCAGCATTTT
TRBV27,TRBJ2-2,-,-,CASHPQRRDTRPYTGELFF,TGTGCCAGCCACCCCCAACGACGGGACACTCGTCCGTACACCGGGGAGCTGTTTTTT
TRBV5-1,TRBJ1-6,-,-,CASSHDKGSSPLHF,TGCGCCAGCAGCCATGACAAGGGTAGTTCACCCCTCCACTTT
TRBV4-1,TRBJ2-1,-,few,CASSSRDTSYNEQFF,TGCGCCAGCAGCTCACGGGACACCAGCTACAATGAGCAGTTCTTC
TRBV7-2,TRBJ2-1,TRBD2,many,CASSLNVGGGPYNEQFF,TGTGCCAGCAGCTTAAATGTGGGCGGGGGACCCTACAATGAGCAGTTCTTC
TRBV10-3,TRBJ1-1,TRBD1,-,CAISTTGTGRFEAFF,TGTGCCATCAGTACTACCGGGACAGGGAGGTTTGAAGCTTTCTTT
TRBV3-2,TRBJ2-3,-,-,CASSPAPGQVAQYF,TGTGCCAGCAGCCCAGCCCCGGGACAGGTGGCGCAGTATTTT
TRBV13,TRBJ2-3,-,-,CASSLSGKGRTDTQYF,TGTGCCAGCAGCTTATCCGGGAAAGGACGCACAGATACGCAGTATTTT
TRBV7-3,TRBJ2-1,-,-,CASSLGGMPYNEQFF,TGTGCCAGCAGCTTAGGGGGAATGCCCTACAATGAGCAGTTCTTC
TRBV5-1,TRBJ1-2,-,few,CASSQTTNYGYTF,TGCGCCAGCAGCCAAACTACTAACTATGGCTACACCTTC
TRBV12-3/TRBV12-4,TRBJ1-1,-,-,CASSTSGVNTEAFF,TGTGCCAGCAGTACCTCGGGGGTGAACACTGAAGCTTTCTTT